This T cell receptor (beta chain) was sequenced during a study of early T cells in non-severe SARS-CoV-2 infection. Study-wide background: Sequencing of bulk RNA from unsorted whole blood was done, without chain pairing.

Study observations and caveats: Matches to VDJdb favored anti-spike CD8 responses and missed private and CD4 specificities.

Attached unique molecular identifiers marked individual cDNA molecules. TCRdb re-derived calls from the 5' RACE reads in MiXCR, one entry per CDR3 protein. The sample consists of over 50,000 distinct CDR3 sequences, under 8.5% of them appearing once. Worth noting for this clonotype: Antigen specificity is unknown.

The V gene's germline CDR1 is MNHNS and CDR2 SASEGT. The V and J ends lost 0 bases and 4 bases, in that order; junction bases with no gene match: 13. The CDR3 extends over 18 amino acids. This clonotype was obtained from an adult who was a healthcare worker with PCR-confirmed SARS-CoV-2 infection or an uninfected control (not recorded which). This chain joins TRBV6-1 and TRBJ2-5; 8 positions match TRBD1. Sequencing input: whole blood. The CDR3 spells CASSEATPGGSPGETQYF. The CDR3 coding sequence is TGTGCCAGCAGTGAAGCTACCCCAGGGGGCTCCCCGGGAGAGACCCAGTACTTC.